The 18 T cell receptor beta chains below all came from one sample that was sequenced in a study of beta chain features in type 1 diabetes. Reverse transcribing all isolated RNA meant expressed TCRB transcripts were sequenced. The table came from immunoSEQ multiplex PCR; TCRdb's copy has only in-frame clones and leaves some out. The profile shows about 900,000 clones, 15% to 20% of them singletons. Input material: naive CD4+ T cells from blood. All receptors come from a woman under 30 in good health.

The chain combines TRBV5-1 with TRBJ2-3; TRBD1 aligns across 7 bases. The germline V gene has CDR1 SGHRS and CDR2 YFSETQ. The junction had 2 bases not matched to a gene; V was cut back by 3 bases and J by 1 base. The CDR3 runs 14 residues. The CDR3 protein is CASSWGTGTDTQYF. CDR3 DNA: TGCGCCAGCAGCTGGGGGACAGGCACAGATACGCAGTATTTT.

J is TRBJ1-5 and V is TRBV21-1. TRBV21-1 is a listed pseudogene. The CDR3 is 16 amino acids. CDR3 loop: CASSKAGGDVNQPQHF. The DNA of the CDR3 is TGTGCCAGCAGCAAAGCTGGGGGGGACGTCAATCAGCCCCAGCATTTT.

This clone came up a few times. This chain uses TRBV7-2 with TRBJ2-7, with 7 bases identical to TRBD2. CDR3 length: 12 residues. With 5 bases clipped from V and 7 bases from J, the junction kept 5 bases outside the gene matches. The V gene's germline CDR1 is SGHTA and CDR2 FQGNSA. CDR3 residues: CASSPSGGEQYF. The CDR3 nucleotides read TGTGCCAGCAGCCCCTCGGGGGGTGAGCAGTACTTC.

The chain couples TRBV4-3 to TRBJ2-1, with a possible D match to TRBD2 (5 bases). From germline, CDR1 is LGHNA and CDR2 YSLEER. Deletions cut 1 base from V and 4 bases from J, with 23 bases between. This CDR3 region has 19 residues. The CDR3 nucleotides read TGCGCCAGCAGCCAAGTTGCGGGTCCCCTCATTTTTTCATACAATGAGCAGTTCTTC. It codes for CASSQVAGPLIFSYNEQFF.

A few counts support this clone. V usage is TRBV19 and J usage is TRBJ1-2, with TRBD1 as a possible D gene (5 bases). The V and J ends lost 7 bases and 4 bases respectively, with 19 bases between them. Germline V gene data show CDR1 as LNHDA and CDR2 as SQIVND (reference sequence). The CDR3 totals 15 residues. CDR3 nucleotides: TGTGCCAGTACTCTTACAGGAGGGACCGGCTATGGCTACACCTTC. This translates into CASTLTGGTGYGYTF. The whole variable domain, remainder taken from reference TRBV19 and TRBJ1-2, is DGGITQSPKYLFRKEGQNVTLSCEQNLNHDAMYWYRQDPGQGLRLIYYSQIVNDFQKGDIAEGYSVSREKKESFPLTVTSAQKNPTAFYLCASTLTGGTGYGYTFGSGTRLTVV.

In its sample, this clone was seen a few times. V and J are TRBV6-5 and TRBJ2-7; D might be TRBD1 (6 bases). Per the germline V gene, CDR1 is MNHEY and CDR2 is SVGAGI. V lost 0 bases and J 2 bases, leaving 14 bases between the germline ends. This CDR3 comprises 16 residues. The CDR3 coding sequence is TGTGCCAGCAGTTACTCACAGGGTCATGAGGCCTACGAGCAGTACTTC. It translates to CASSYSQGHEAYEQYF.

The chain uses TRBV5-1 and TRBJ2-1; TRBD2 agrees at 13 bases. Trimming removed 0 bases from V and 9 bases from J; junction bases left unmatched: 0. There are 14 residues in the CDR3. Germline values: CDR1 SGHRS, CDR2 YFSETQ. CDR3 region: CASSLGTSGSEQFF. The CDR3 nucleotides are TGCGCCAGCAGCTTGGGGACTAGCGGGAGTGAGCAGTTCTTC.

The V call is TRBV29-1, the J call TRBJ2-1, with TRBD2 matching over 14 bases. CDR3 length: 13 amino acids. Germline CDR1 reads SQVTM; CDR2 reads ANQGSEA. CDR3 loop: CSGGTSGRGEQFF. Written as DNA, the CDR3 is TGCAGTGGGGGGACTAGCGGGAGAGGGGAGCAGTTCTTC.

The CDR3 nucleotides read TGTGCCAGCAAAGGCCGGAGATCGGCTGATCATGAGCAGTTCTTC. Its protein is CASKGRRSADHEQFF. This chain connects TRBV5-6 to TRBJ2-1; unclear D gene. Germline values: CDR1 SGHDT, CDR2 YYEEEE. V dropped 6 bases and J dropped 8 bases, with 21 bases sitting between them. The CDR3 sequence is 15 residues long.

This clone was recorded only once. V usage is TRBV15 and J usage is TRBJ2-2; 12 nucleotides agree with TRBD2. This CDR3 contains 17 residues. The germline V gene encodes CDR1 LNHNV and CDR2 YYDKDF (reference sequence). V dropped 3 bases and J dropped 3; count of bases not matched to a gene: 5. As DNA, the CDR3 is TGTGCCACCAGCAGGTCCGGGACTAGCGGGTACACCGGGGAGCTGTTTTTT. Amino acid sequence: CATSRSGTSGYTGELFF.

The V call is TRBV5-6, the J call TRBJ2-7, with TRBD2 identical over 9 bases. Germline-derived CDR1 and CDR2 are SGHDT and YYEEEE. This CDR3 spans 13 amino acids. The junction had 5 bases not matched to a gene; V was cut back by 6 bases and J by 4 bases. This CDR3 reads CASTLAGVYEQYF. The DNA of the CDR3 is TGTGCCAGCACCTTAGCGGGAGTTTACGAGCAGTACTTC.

In this sample, this clone turned up a few times. J is TRBJ2-7 and V is TRBV7-2; 11 bases agree with TRBD2. CDR1 SGHTA and CDR2 FQGNSA come from the germline V gene. This CDR3 is built from 17 residues. The V and J ends lost 1 base and 0 bases, in that order; junction bases with no gene match: 5. The CDR3 loop reads CASSLGGLADISYEQYF. DNA for the CDR3: TGTGCCAGCAGCTTAGGGGGACTAGCGGATATCTCCTACGAGCAGTACTTC.

This clone showed up just a few times. This rearrangement joins TRBV7-6 to TRBJ2-2; D unclear. V was shortened by 8 bases and J by 4 bases, with 11 bases between the two germline ends. Per germline, CDR1 SGHVS and CDR2 FNYEAQ. There are 13 residues in the CDR3. Here the CDR3 reads CASGVSGTGELFF. The CDR3 bases are TGTGCCAGCGGAGTTTCGGGCACCGGGGAGCTGTTTTTT.

This clone was observed a few times. This chain uses TRBV4-3 with TRBJ2-1; unclear D gene. Germline assignment: CDR1 LGHNA and CDR2 YSLEER. The CDR3 runs to 17 residues. V was cut by 3 bases and J by 0 bases, with 15 bases left in between. The CDR3 spells CASSQAVPRSSYNEQFF. CDR3 DNA: TGCGCCAGCAGCCAGGCGGTACCAAGGAGCTCCTACAATGAGCAGTTCTTC.

This clone was seen a handful of times. The DNA of the CDR3 is TGTGCCAGCAGCTTAGTATCGGCGACCGAGCAGTACTTC. Translation gives CASSLVSATEQYF. The V gene is TRBV11-2, the J gene TRBJ2-7; no definite D call. This CDR3 region has 13 residues. Germline CDR1 SGHAT, CDR2 FQNNGV. The V end lost 1 base, the J end lost 6 bases, and 10 bases lay between the germline ends.

The rearrangement uses TRBV7-9 and TRBJ2-7; 8 nucleotides agree with TRBD1. The germline gives CDR1 SEHNR, CDR2 FQNEAQ (reference sequence). Trimming removed 6 bases from V and 4 bases from J; junction bases left unmatched: 11. The CDR3 consists of 15 residues. The CDR3 DNA reads as TGTGCCAGCAGTCAAGGACAGGGACCGAATTACGAGCAGTACTTC. Translating it yields CASSQGQGPNYEQYF. The full variable domain, its missing parts supplied by reference TRBV7-9 and TRBJ2-7, is DTGVSQNPRHKITKRGQNVTFRCDPISEHNRLYWYRQTLGQGPEFLTYFQNEAQLEKSRLLSDRFSAERPKGSFSTLEIQRTEQGDSAMYLCASSQGQGPNYEQYFGPGTRLTVT.

The chain has TRBV28 and TRBJ2-7, with D unresolved. The CDR3 loop spans 14 amino acids. From germline, CDR1 is MDHEN and CDR2 SYDVKM. The V end lost 6 bases, the J end lost 2 bases, and 14 bases lay between the germline ends. CDR3 nucleotides: TGTGCCAGCAGGAGCCTAATTGGACCCTACGAGCAGTACTTC. The encoded protein is CASRSLIGPYEQYF.

This clone was observed a few times. This chain uses TRBV29-1 with TRBJ2-1, with D perhaps assigned TRBD1 or TRBD2 (6 bases each). Germline CDR1 SQVTM, CDR2 ANQGSEA. This CDR3 region has 14 residues. Trimming stripped 2 bases from V and 12 bases from J, with 20 bases between. The CDR3 coding sequence is TGCAGCGTTGAACGGGGGCCAGGGAAAGGCCGGCAGTTCTTC. Its translation: CSVERGPGKGRQFF.